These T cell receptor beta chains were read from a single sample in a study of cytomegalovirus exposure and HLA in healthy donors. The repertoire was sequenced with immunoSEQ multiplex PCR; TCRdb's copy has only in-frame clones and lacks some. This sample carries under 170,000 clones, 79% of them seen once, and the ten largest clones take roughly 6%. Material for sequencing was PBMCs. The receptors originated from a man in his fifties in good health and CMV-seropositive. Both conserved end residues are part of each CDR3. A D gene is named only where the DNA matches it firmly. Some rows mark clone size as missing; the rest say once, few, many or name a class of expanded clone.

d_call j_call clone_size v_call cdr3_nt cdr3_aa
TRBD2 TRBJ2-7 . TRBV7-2 TGTGCCAGCAGCTTAGGCCCTAGCGGGAGCTCATCCTACGAGCAGTACTTC CASSLGPSGSSSYEQYF
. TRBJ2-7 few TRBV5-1 TGCGCCAGCAGCTTGGTGTCACACACCTACGAGCAGTACTTC CASSLVSHTYEQYF
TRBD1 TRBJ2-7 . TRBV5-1 TGCGCCAGCAGCCCGGGGCAGGGGGCATACGAGCAGTACTTC CASSPGQGAYEQYF
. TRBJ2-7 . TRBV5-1 TGCGCCAGCAGCTTGGCCGGGGGCGAGCAGTACTTC CASSLAGGEQYF
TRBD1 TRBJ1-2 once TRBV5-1 TGCGCCAGCAGCACTCGACAGGGACCCCACTATGGCTACACCTTC CASSTRQGPHYGYTF
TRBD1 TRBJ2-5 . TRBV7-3 TGTGCCAGCAGCTTGTCCGGGACAGGGGAAGAGACCCAGTACTTC CASSLSGTGEETQYF
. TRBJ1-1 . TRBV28 TGTGCCAGCAGTTTCCTCACTGAAGCTTTCTTT CASSFLTEAFF
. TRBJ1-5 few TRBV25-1 TGTGCCAGCAGTGAATACGGGCAGGGCTATCAGCCCCAGCATTTT CASSEYGQGYQPQHF
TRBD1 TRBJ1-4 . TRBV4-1 TGCGCCAGCAGCCAAGTAGCTGACAGGGGGGGTGAAAAACTGTTTTTT CASSQVADRGGEKLFF
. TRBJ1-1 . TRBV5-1 TGCGCCAGCAGCTTGCCAGGGGCGGGAGGCACTGAAGCTTTCTTT CASSLPGAGGTEAFF
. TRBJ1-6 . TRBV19 TGTGCCAGTAGTATCAAGGACAGCATTAATTCACCCCTCCACTTT CASSIKDSINSPLHF
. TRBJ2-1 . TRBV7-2 TGTGCCAGCAGCTTCCGATCCGTGTCTATAAGCTCCTACAATGAGCAGTTCTTC CASSFRSVSISSYNEQFF
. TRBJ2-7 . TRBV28 TGTGCCAGCAGTCCAAACGGGGTCTCCTACGAGCAGTACTTC CASSPNGVSYEQYF
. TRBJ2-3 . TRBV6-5 TGTGCCAGCAGTTACGTACCAGGGGTTAATACGCAGTATTTT CASSYVPGVNTQYF
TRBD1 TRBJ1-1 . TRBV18 TGTGCCAGCTCACCCCCGGGACAGGGGGCCAGGGGAACTGAAGCTTTCTTT CASSPPGQGARGTEAFF
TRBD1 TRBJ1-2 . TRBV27 TGTGCCAGCAGTTTCGGGACAGCGAATAACTATGGCTACACCTTC CASSFGTANNYGYTF
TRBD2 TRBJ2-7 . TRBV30 TGTGCCTGGAGTGTGTCGGGAGGGGCCTACGAGCAGTACTTC CAWSVSGGAYEQYF
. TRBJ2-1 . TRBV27 TGTGCCAGCGGCCGAAGCTCCTACAATGAGCAGTTCTTC CASGRSSYNEQFF
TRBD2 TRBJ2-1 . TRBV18 TGTGCCAGCTCACGTACTAGCGGTTCCTACAATGAGCAGTTCTTC CASSRTSGSYNEQFF
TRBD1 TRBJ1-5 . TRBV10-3 TGTGCCACGACAGGGGCGGGGAATCAGCCCCAGCATTTT CATTGAGNQPQHF
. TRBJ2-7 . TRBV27 TGTGCCAGCAGTCCTCGAAGAGGGGCAGGGGGGTCCTACGAGCAGTACTTC CASSPRRGAGGSYEQYF
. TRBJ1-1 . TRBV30 TGTGCCTGGAGTTTCACACCGAACACTGAAGCTTTCTTT CAWSFTPNTEAFF
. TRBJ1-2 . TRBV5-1 TGCGCCAGCAGCTTGGAGCCCCAACACAGGGTGTTCTCCTATGGCTACACCTTC CASSLEPQHRVFSYGYTF
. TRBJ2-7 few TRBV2 TGTGCCAGCAGTGATGGGGGCAGGGGGGATACCTACGAGCAGTACTTC CASSDGGRGDTYEQYF
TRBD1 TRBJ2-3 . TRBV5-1 TGCGCCAGCAGCTTACAGGGGGACACAGATACGCAGTATTTT CASSLQGDTDTQYF
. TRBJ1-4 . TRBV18 TGTGCCAGCTCATCGGGGGTAGCGGCAACTAATGAAAAACTGTTTTTT CASSSGVAATNEKLFF
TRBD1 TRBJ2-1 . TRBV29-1 TGCAGCGTTGACCTGGGACAGGGATACAATGAGCAGTTCTTC CSVDLGQGYNEQFF
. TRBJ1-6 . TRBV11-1 TGTGCCAGCAGCCTGGGGAGGGCTTCCTATAATTCACCCCTCCACTTT CASSLGRASYNSPLHF
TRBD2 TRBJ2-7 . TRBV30 TGTGCCTGGAGAAAAGCGGGAGAATCAAACGAGCAGTACTTC CAWRKAGESNEQYF
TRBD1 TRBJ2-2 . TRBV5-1 TGCGCCAGCAGCCAGGGGACAGGGTCAAACACCGGGGAGCTGTTTTTT CASSQGTGSNTGELFF